The 28 T cell receptor beta chains below were found in one sample sequenced in a study of T cell repertoires in cytomegalovirus infection. No antigen has been identified for these receptors. TCRdb ran MiXCR on the reads and lists one entry per CDR3 protein. This sample yields 40,000 to 60,000 distinct CDR3 sequences, of which about a fifth are seen a single time; approximately 90% belongs to the top ten. Source: CD8+ T cells from cultured PBMCs, taken from culture after CMV antigen stimulation. The receptor source for this set is a human donor in good health (CMV status not recorded). Some clones in this sample may be carry-over from other donors' samples.

V usage is TRBV7-9 and J usage is TRBJ1-1; 9 nucleotides match TRBD1. The CDR3 runs to 14 residues. The V gene end was trimmed by 4 bases and the J gene end by 3 bases; junction bases not matched to a gene: 3. CDR1 is SEHNR, CDR2 FQNEAQ, per germline (reference sequence). CDR3 nucleotide sequence: TGTGCCAGCAGCTCAAACAGGGGGCACACTGAAGCTTTCTTT. Amino acids: CASSSNRGHTEAFF.

The table lists this clonotype with a few counts. The chain couples TRBV6-1 to TRBJ1-2; D is possibly TRBD1 (5 bases). The germline gives CDR1 MNHNS, CDR2 SASEGT. The CDR3 extends over 18 amino acids. Between the trimmed V and J ends, which lost 5 bases and 4 bases, there was a span of 26 bases. The CDR3 sequence: CASSPPLLTDGETYGYTF. The CDR3 nucleotides are TGTGCCAGCAGTCCTCCCCTCCTGACAGACGGAGAAACCTATGGCTACACCTTC.

The chain joins TRBV27 to TRBJ1-1, with D perhaps matching TRBD1 (5 bases). The CDR3 loop spans 14 amino acids. Germline CDR1 MNHEY, CDR2 SMNVEV (reference sequence). The germline V and J ends were trimmed by 0 bases and 4 bases, with 9 bases remaining between them. The DNA of the CDR3 is TGTGCCAGCAGTTTATCGATACAGGTCACTGAAGCTTTCTTT. It encodes CASSLSIQVTEAFF.

V usage is TRBV29-1 and J usage is TRBJ1-5; D uncertain. The germline V gene has CDR1 SQVTM and CDR2 ANQGSEA. This CDR3 has 13 amino acids. Trimming removed 5 bases from V and 4 bases from J, with 12 bases in between. The DNA of the CDR3 is TGCAGCGTTTACCCGGGAGGGAATCAGCCCCAGCATTTT. This gives the protein CSVYPGGNQPQHF.

This chain joins TRBV4-1 and TRBJ1-1, with a weak D call TRBD1 (5 bases). The CDR3 is made up of 14 amino acids. Trimming took 2 bases from V and 2 from J, leaving 9 bases between them. The germline V gene encodes CDR1 MGHRA and CDR2 YSYEKL. The CDR3 protein is CASSQFRTNTEAFF. The CDR3 DNA reads as TGCGCCAGCAGCCAATTCCGGACAAACACTGAAGCTTTCTTT.

The V and J genes are TRBV5-5 and TRBJ2-4; perhaps TRBD2 as D (6 bases). Germline CDR1 and CDR2: SGHKS and YYEKEE (reference sequence). Trimming removed 4 bases at V and 7 bases at J, with 21 bases between. The CDR3 extends over 16 amino acids. DNA for the CDR3: TGTGCCAGCAGCCCCGGGGGTGACCCGCGACGGAACATTCAGTACTTC. As protein: CASSPGGDPRRNIQYF.

CDR3 in DNA: TGTGCCAGCAGTGTGGAGAGCACCGGGGAGCTGTTTTTT. Translating it yields CASSVESTGELFF. The chain employs TRBV25-1 and TRBJ2-2; D gene uncertain. Germline V gene lookup returns CDR1 MGHDK and CDR2 SYGVNS. There are 13 residues in the CDR3. V was shortened by 4 bases and J by 4 bases, with 7 bases between the two germline ends.

This clonotype was seen only a few times. This chain connects TRBV27 to TRBJ1-1, with TRBD1 identical over 9 bases. The V gene end was trimmed by 5 bases and the J gene end by 4 bases; junction bases not matched to a gene: 8. Germline V gene data show CDR1 as MNHEY and CDR2 as SMNVEV (reference sequence). This CDR3 is built from 15 residues. The CDR3 region is CASSAGQGPTTEAFF. CDR3 bases: TGTGCCAGCAGTGCCGGACAGGGGCCGACCACTGAAGCTTTCTTT.

V and J are TRBV6-2 or TRBV6-3 and TRBJ2-2; 13 bases agree with TRBD2. V was clipped by 6 bases and J by 7 bases; unmatched bases: 5. The CDR3 is 15 residues long. Germline CDR1 is MNHEY and CDR2 is SVGEGT. This CDR3 is CASSGLAGVVGELFF. The DNA of the CDR3 is TGTGCCAGCAGCGGACTAGCGGGAGTTGTCGGGGAGCTGTTTTTT.

This clonotype was counted between two and nine times. This chain links TRBV7-2 with TRBJ2-7; TRBD1 matches at 9 bases. Germline assignment: CDR1 SGHTA and CDR2 FQGNSA. Trimming at V came to 5 bases and at J to 4 bases, leaving 6 bases not matched to a gene. CDR3 length: 14 amino acids. The CDR3 bases are TGTGCCAGCAGCCTGAACAGGGGGCTATACGAGCAGTACTTC. This translates into CASSLNRGLYEQYF. The variable domain in full, completed from reference TRBV7-2 and TRBJ2-7, reads GAGVSQSPSNKVTEKGKDVELRCDPISGHTALYWYRQSLGQGLEFLIYFQGNSAPDKSGLPSDRFSAERTGGSVSTLTIQRTQQEDSAVYLCASSLNRGLYEQYFGPGTRLTVT.

This clonotype was picked up many times. The chain links TRBV7-9 to TRBJ2-3; TRBD1 might be the D (6 bases). Per germline, CDR1 SEHNR and CDR2 FQNEAQ (reference sequence). V dropped 5 bases and J dropped 7 bases, with 25 bases sitting between them. The CDR3 totals 17 residues. CDR3 in amino acids: CASSQAGGGALSHTQYF. In nucleotides, the CDR3 is TGTGCCAGCAGCCAGGCTGGGGGCGGAGCTCTGAGTCATACGCAGTATTTT.

Concerning this clonotype: This CDR3 is missing its conserved last phenylalanine or tryptophan, likely due to a read error. The V call is TRBV4-3, the J call TRBJ2-3; 9 bases line up with TRBD2. The CDR3 is 17 residues long. Germline CDR1 reads LGHNA; CDR2 reads YSLEER. V gave up 0 bases and J gave up 5 bases; unmatched junction bases: 9. CDR3 sequence: CASSQDWAGGPKDTQYL. In DNA form, the CDR3 reads TGCGCCAGCAGCCAAGATTGGGCGGGAGGGCCTAAAGATACGCAGTATTTA.

This clonotype was picked up a small number of times. The rearrangement joins TRBV7-8 to TRBJ1-2; D remains ambiguous. The CDR3 spans 14 residues. Germline CDR1 and CDR2: SGHVS and FQNEAQ. V was trimmed by 2 bases and J by 6 bases, leaving 13 bases between them. The CDR3 coding sequence is TGTGCCAGCAGCTTATACAGAGAAGGTGATGGCTACACCTTC. Translation: CASSLYREGDGYTF.

The genes are TRBV9 and TRBJ2-5; 8 bases align to TRBD2. Germline lookup yields CDR1 SGDLS and CDR2 YYNGEE. The trim removed 0 bases at V and 4 bases at J, leaving 8 bases unmatched. The length of the CDR3 is 16 residues. CDR3: CASSVEGLAVAETQYF. The CDR3 DNA reads TGTGCCAGCAGCGTAGAAGGACTAGCAGTGGCAGAGACCCAGTACTTC.

This clonotype showed up just a few times. This chain joins TRBV7-3 and TRBJ2-1; tentative D call: TRBD2 (6 bases). Trimming took off 5 bases at V and 3 bases at J, with 26 bases between the two ends. CDR1 is SGHTA, CDR2 FQGTGA, per germline. The CDR3 runs to 19 residues. The CDR3 is CASSERPGLPPMIYNEQFF. DNA of the CDR3: TGTGCCAGCAGCGAGAGACCGGGACTCCCACCTATGATCTACAATGAGCAGTTCTTC.

Turning to this clonotype: No conserved phenylalanine or tryptophan ends this CDR3, so it is likely a read error. This chain connects TRBV9 to TRBJ1-2; the D gene is possibly TRBD1 (5 bases). V was trimmed by 3 bases and J by 2 bases, leaving 14 bases between them. In germline, CDR1 is SGDLS, CDR2 YYNGEE. CDR3 length: 15 residues. The CDR3 DNA follows: TGTGCCAGCAGCGGAAGACAGATTTTAAACTATGGCTACACCTTA. It yields the protein CASSGRQILNYGYTL.

The chain carries TRBV4-1 and TRBJ2-1; 8 bases are a match to TRBD2. Germline V gene data show CDR1 as MGHRA and CDR2 as YSYEKL. The CDR3 is made up of 16 amino acids. The junction had 14 bases not matched to a gene; V was cut back by 4 bases and J by 9 bases. CDR3 bases: TGCGCCAGCAGCCCAAGGGGTTTGACTAGCGTAGGTGAGCAGTTCTTC. Amino acid sequence: CASSPRGLTSVGEQFF.

V is TRBV28 and J is TRBJ1-3; D is possibly TRBD1 (6 bases). The CDR3 has 16 residues. The germline V gene encodes CDR1 MDHEN and CDR2 SYDVKM. V was pared by 1 base and J by 3 bases, with 13 bases between. The CDR3 DNA reads as TGTGCCAGCAGTTTATTGGGGGGGGCGAGTGGAAACACCATATATTTT. It specifies CASSLLGGASGNTIYF.

A few counts support this clonotype. The gene calls are TRBV12-3 or TRBV12-4 and TRBJ2-7, with TRBD2 matching over 9 bases. This CDR3 spans 14 amino acids. The V gene end was trimmed by 3 bases and the J gene end by 1 base; junction bases not matched to a gene: 1. The CDR3 here is CASSFSGRSYEQYF. The CDR3 DNA follows: TGTGCCAGCAGTTTTAGCGGGAGATCCTACGAGCAGTACTTC.

This clonotype was seen ten or more times. The chain is built from TRBV13 and TRBJ2-2; D is unclear. The length of the CDR3 is 16 residues. CDR1 and CDR2 (germline): PRHDT, FYEKMQ (reference sequence). The V end lost 5 bases, the J end lost 1 base, and 14 bases lay between the germline ends. The CDR3 region has the DNA TGTGCCAGCAGCCGAACGGGCAGCTGGAACACCGGGGAGCTGTTTTTT. Translation gives CASSRTGSWNTGELFF.

The gene calls are TRBV19 and TRBJ1-2; D unresolved. V shed 5 bases and J shed 4 bases, with 14 bases lying between them. Germline-derived CDR1 and CDR2 are LNHDA and SQIVND (reference sequence). The CDR3 covers 14 residues. CDR3 sequence: CASSLTGFSYGYTF. The CDR3 region has the DNA TGTGCCAGTAGTCTGACCGGGTTTTCCTATGGCTACACCTTC.

This clonotype was seen a handful of times. J is TRBJ2-2 and V is TRBV7-6; 10 bases line up with TRBD1. The CDR3 runs 16 residues. CDR1 is SGHVS, CDR2 FNYEAQ, per germline. V lost 5 bases and J lost 4; bases outside the gene matches: 7. CDR3 sequence reads: CASSPWGQGSTGELFF. The CDR3, as DNA: TGTGCCAGCAGCCCTTGGGGACAGGGGTCCACCGGGGAGCTGTTTTTT.

The genes are TRBV24-1 and TRBJ2-2; the D is unclear. CDR1 and CDR2 (germline): KGHDR, SFDVKD. The ends were cut back, 4 bases at V and 7 bases at J, with 6 bases in the middle. This CDR3 has 12 amino acids. The CDR3 coding sequence is TGTGCCACCAGTGACCCCGGCGGGGAGCTGTTTTTT. It codes for CATSDPGGELFF.

V gene TRBV7-2 combines with J gene TRBJ2-4, with a weak D call TRBD2 (6 bases). In germline, CDR1 is SGHTA, CDR2 FQGNSA. The CDR3 consists of 17 residues. The V and J ends lost 5 bases and 1 base respectively, with 18 bases between them. The CDR3 here is CASSPTPGVYAKNIQYF. Written as DNA, the CDR3 is TGTGCCAGCAGCCCAACCCCGGGGGTTTACGCCAAAAACATTCAGTACTTC.

V gene TRBV19 combines with J gene TRBJ2-4; D is undetermined. CDR3 length: 13 amino acids. The V end lost 4 bases, the J end lost 1 base, and 5 bases lay between the germline ends. Germline loops: CDR1 LNHDA, CDR2 SQIVND (reference sequence). Here the CDR3 reads CASSTRAKNIQYF. In DNA form, the CDR3 reads TGTGCCAGTAGTACCCGTGCCAAAAACATTCAGTACTTC. Complete variable domain (other parts from reference TRBV19 and TRBJ2-4): DGGITQSPKYLFRKEGQNVTLSCEQNLNHDAMYWYRQDPGQGLRLIYYSQIVNDFQKGDIAEGYSVSREKKESFPLTVTSAQKNPTAFYLCASSTRAKNIQYFGAGTRLSVL.

In its sample, this clonotype was seen a few times. The rearrangement links TRBV7-9 to TRBJ2-3; D is unclear. This CDR3 has 14 amino acids. Germline V gives CDR1 SEHNR, CDR2 FQNEAQ (reference sequence). Trimming removed 1 base at V and 6 bases at J, with 11 bases between. The CDR3 loop is CASSLVLAPDTQYF. For the CDR3, the DNA is TGTGCCAGCAGCTTAGTTCTGGCCCCCGATACGCAGTATTTT.

Regarding this clonotype: One junction end does not reproduce the germline sequence, and a read error may be involved. The V gene is TRBV7-6, the J gene TRBJ1-1; 7 bases match TRBD1. CDR3 length equals 13 residues. The germline V gene encodes CDR1 SGHVS and CDR2 FNYEAQ. In DNA, the CDR3 is TGTGACAGCAGCCTTGACAGGGCGACTGAAGCTTTCTTT. This gives the protein CDSSLDRATEAFF. The full variable domain, with the rest looked up from reference TRBV7-6 and TRBJ1-1, is GAGVSQSPRYKVTKRGQDVALRCDPISGHVSLYWYRQALGQGPEFLTYFNYEAQQDKSGLPNDRFSAERPEGSISTLTIQRTEQRDSAMYRCDSSLDRATEAFFGQGTRLTVV.

V is TRBV7-2 and J is TRBJ2-1; 12 nucleotides agree with TRBD2. CDR1 SGHTA and CDR2 FQGNSA come from the germline V gene. V dropped 5 bases and J dropped 12; count of bases not matched to a gene: 5. The CDR3 sequence is 13 residues long. CDR3 in amino acids: CASSKTSGRSQFF. CDR3 bases: TGTGCCAGCAGCAAGACTAGCGGGAGATCGCAGTTCTTC.